This TCR beta chain was obtained from a study of OX40 agonist ivuxolimab in advanced cancers. About the research overall: It was permissible to have had prior anti-PD-1, anti-PD-L1 or anti-CTLA-4 therapy, and around 40% had some.

Concerning this clone: Its antigen is as yet unknown.

The germline CDR1 and CDR2 sequences are KGHSH and LQKENI. V was trimmed by 3 bases and J by 5 bases, leaving 11 bases between them. This CDR3 has 15 amino acids. Overall study results and limits: Low normalized T-cell clonal expansion was additionally recorded for some nonresponders. Blood T cells, both CD4+ and CD8+, expanded clonally by week 6 at 0.1 to 3.0 mg/kg.

Produced via immunoSEQ multiplex PCR; TCRdb's table is partial and in-frame only. The table has about 40,000 clones, roughly 82% seen once; the top ten hold about 1.8%. Sequences were derived from CD4+ or CD8+ T cells sorted from blood, sampled in a trial of the OX40 agonist ivuxolimab. The source of this sequence is an adult with an advanced solid tumor such as melanoma, head and neck, liver or kidney cancer. The chain carries TRBV18 and TRBJ1-6; TRBD1 is a possible D gene (5 bases). CDR3 sequence: CASSPLAGDNSPLHF. For the CDR3, the DNA is TGTGCCAGCTCACCTCTGGCGGGGGATAATTCACCCCTCCACTTT.